One T cell receptor beta chain is described in this entry. Its target is unknown. Gene and germline names: mouse. The DNA ends 4 residues before the CDR3 does, and the rest of the CDR3 is filled in from the germline J gene. The V gene's germline CDR1 is NSHNY and CDR2 SYGAGN. J gave up 3 bases and V 5 bases, and 8 bases lay outside the gene matches. CDR3 size: 16 residues. The data were obtained in a study of CD8+ T cells in alopecia areata. Study as a whole: Skin from approximately 6-12-month-old C3H/HeJ graft donors with spontaneous alopecia went to roughly 7-11-week-old female C3H/HeJ mice. Study-wide points: Besides other cells, scalp samples also yield sequences of resident alphabeta T cells from normal skin.

Following RNA extraction, reverse transcription yielded cDNA that acted as the sequencing template. The repertoire was sequenced with immunoSEQ multiplex PCR; TCRdb's copy has only in-frame clones and lacks some. The sample gives some 110,000 clones, none seen only once, and the top ten clones hold around a fifth. The TCR sequence derives from a C3H/HeJ mouse with alopecia areata. The mice in this strain carry MHC haplotype H2-k. The sequenced sample consisted of lesional skin. This chain links TRBV13-1 with TRBJ2-1; TRBD2 matches at 10 bases. The CDR3 is CASSPDWGAFYAEQFF. The covered CDR3 bases are TGTGCCAGCAGCCCCGACTGGGGGGCCTTCTATGCT.